The 22 T cell receptor beta chains listed next were all sequenced from one sample in a study of T cells in Graves' hyperthyroidism and ophthalmopathy. Amplified regions were TCR beta CDR3 sequences from RNA transcripts. HTBI primers were the set used in a first-round RT-PCR of the TCR CDR3. TCRdb itself ran the multiplex PCR reads through MiXCR, one entry per CDR3 protein. The data contain 640,000 or so distinct CDR3 sequences, 12% to 15% of them singletons. The sample consisted of blood. These receptors were taken from a woman younger than 35 with Graves' ophthalmopathy.

This clonotype was picked up a small number of times. The chain has TRBV20-1 and TRBJ2-7; no definite D call. The V end lost 0 bases, the J end lost 0 bases, and 12 bases lay between the germline ends. From germline, CDR1 is DFQATT and CDR2 SNEGSKA (reference sequence). The CDR3 extends over 15 amino acids. CDR3 DNA: TGCAGTGCTAGAGATCTCCACGTCCACTCCTACGAGCAGTACTTC. This gives the protein CSARDLHVHSYEQYF.

Details on this clonotype: This may be a read error: a much more frequent sequence differs by one nucleotide. The rearrangement joins TRBV6-1 to TRBJ2-7; possible D gene TRBD1, 6 bases. The CDR3 spans 13 residues. Germline V gene lookup returns CDR1 MNHNS and CDR2 SASEGT. Written as DNA, the CDR3 is TGTGCCAGCAGACTACACAGGGCCTACGAGCAGTGCTTC. Its protein product is CASRLHRAYEQCF.

This clonotype was counted at least ten times. The chain links TRBV2 to TRBJ2-5; D might be TRBD1 or TRBD2, each matching 6 bases. From germline, CDR1 is SNHLY and CDR2 FYNNEI. The V gene lost 1 base and the J gene lost 4 bases, with 7 bases spanning the gap. The CDR3 has 13 residues. CDR3 region: CASSEGGAETQYF. The CDR3 region has the DNA TGTGCCAGCAGTGAAGGGGGGGCAGAGACCCAGTACTTC.

V gene TRBV3-1 combines with J gene TRBJ2-3, with D possibly TRBD2 on 6 matching bases. Germline V gene lookup returns CDR1 LGHDT and CDR2 YNNKEL (reference sequence). The CDR3 consists of 16 residues. The germline V and J ends were trimmed by 4 bases and 6 bases, with 20 bases remaining between them. The CDR3 spells CASSPDMAGTRDTQYF. The CDR3 region has the DNA TGTGCCAGCAGCCCAGATATGGCGGGGACGCGGGATACGCAGTATTTT.

This clonotype was seen repeatedly, ten times or more. This chain joins TRBV3-1 and TRBJ2-1; 11 nucleotides line up with TRBD2. Per germline, CDR1 LGHDT and CDR2 YNNKEL (reference sequence). The CDR3 covers 15 residues. V was pared by 4 bases and J by 5 bases, with 4 bases of the junction left unmatched. This CDR3 is CASSRLAGMNNEQFF. The CDR3 bases are TGTGCCAGCAGCCGACTAGCGGGAATGAACAATGAGCAGTTCTTC.

The V gene is TRBV30, the J gene TRBJ1-4; D gene ambiguous. Germline-derived CDR1 and CDR2 are GTSNPN and SVGIG (reference sequence). The CDR3 loop spans 12 amino acids. The V end was cut by 5 bases, the J end by 0 bases, with 4 bases between. The CDR3, as DNA: TGTGCCTGGGGATCAACTAATGAAAAACTGTTTTTT. It is translated as CAWGSTNEKLFF.

This clonotype was found many times. V usage is TRBV28 and J usage is TRBJ2-7; 11 positions agree with TRBD1. Per the germline V gene, CDR1 is MDHEN and CDR2 is SYDVKM. Trimming cost V 7 bases and J 6 bases; bases outside gene matches: 5. The length of the CDR3 is 13 residues. DNA of the CDR3: TGTGCCAGCACGGACAGGGGGCTCTTCGAGCAGTACTTC. It encodes CASTDRGLFEQYF.

The V call is TRBV9, the J call TRBJ2-3; TRBD2 agrees at 9 bases. V trimming: 0 bases; J trimming: 2 bases; junction bases outside the gene matches: 7. This CDR3 has 17 residues. Germline V gene data show CDR1 as SGDLS and CDR2 as YYNGEE. The CDR3 DNA reads TGTGCCAGCAGCGTAGATAAGGGGACTAGCCCCACAGATACGCAGTATTTT. Protein product: CASSVDKGTSPTDTQYF.

In this sample, this clonotype turned up a few times. The chain has TRBV19 and TRBJ2-7, with D unclear. V was shortened by 3 bases and J by 8 bases, with 8 bases between the two germline ends. CDR1 and CDR2 (germline): LNHDA, SQIVND (reference sequence). The CDR3 consists of 11 residues. In DNA form, the CDR3 reads TGTGCCAGTAGTATGGCAGACCAGCAGTACTTC. Protein: CASSMADQQYF.

V usage is TRBV20-1 and J usage is TRBJ2-4; 9 bases line up with TRBD2. Germline V gene lookup returns CDR1 DFQATT and CDR2 SNEGSKA (reference sequence). Unmatched junction bases numbered 4, after V lost 0 bases and J lost 4 bases. The CDR3 is 15 amino acids. CDR3: CSAREGTSRKNIQYF. CDR3 in DNA: TGCAGTGCTAGAGAGGGGACTAGCAGGAAAAACATTCAGTACTTC.

The genes are TRBV25-1 and TRBJ1-6; D is unclear. Trimming left V 6 bases short and J 9 bases short, with 15 bases between. The CDR3 consists of 14 residues. The germline V gene encodes CDR1 MGHDK and CDR2 SYGVNS. The CDR3 DNA reads TGTGCCAGCAGCATCTCAACCAGAAGTTCACCCCTCCACTTT. Translated, it gives CASSISTRSSPLHF.

This clonotype was counted at least ten times. The chain recombines TRBV29-1 with TRBJ1-2; 7 nucleotides line up with TRBD1. This CDR3 contains 14 residues. CDR1 is SQVTM, CDR2 ANQGSEA, per germline. The trim removed 6 bases at V and 0 bases at J, leaving 7 bases unmatched. CDR3 DNA: TGCAGCGTGGGGGGGGACAGTACTAACTATGGCTACACCTTC. This gives the protein CSVGGDSTNYGYTF.

This clonotype was seen once. Given a much more abundant clone one base away, this may be a read error. The chain is built from TRBV7-9 and TRBJ2-2, with a tentative D call TRBD2 (5 bases). The CDR3 has 15 residues. The V gene's germline CDR1 is SEHNR and CDR2 FQNEAQ (reference sequence). This CDR3 is CASSLARANTGDLFF. The CDR3 nucleotides read TGTGCCAGCAGCTTAGCAAGGGCGAACACCGGGGATCTGTTTTTT.

In the case of this clonotype: One junction end does not reproduce the germline sequence, and a read error may be involved. The V and J genes are TRBV20-1 and TRBJ2-1; 8 bases align to TRBD2. The CDR3 extends over 14 amino acids. Germline CDR1 DFQATT, CDR2 SNEGSKA (reference sequence). DNA of the CDR3: TGCAGTGCCGTACTAGCGGAGAGCTACAATGAGCGGTTCTTC. It yields the protein CSAVLAESYNERFF.

In this sample, this clonotype turned up a few times. The V gene is TRBV29-1, the J gene TRBJ1-2, with a weak D call TRBD1 (5 bases). Per the germline V gene, CDR1 is SQVTM and CDR2 is ANQGSEA. With 4 bases removed from V and 5 bases from J, the gap between germline ends came to 20 bases. This CDR3 is built from 15 residues. CDR3 sequence reads: CSVANFFDSEYGYTF. The CDR3 DNA sequence: TGCAGCGTTGCTAACTTTTTCGACAGCGAATATGGCTACACCTTC.

This clonotype was found a few times. The chain employs TRBV27 and TRBJ1-1; 10 nucleotides agree with TRBD1. V shed 3 bases and J 7 bases; nucleotides not matched to a gene: 2. Per the germline V gene, CDR1 is MNHEY and CDR2 is SMNVEV (reference sequence). This CDR3 is built from 13 residues. The CDR3 loop reads CASSLDRGIEAFF. CDR3 bases: TGTGCCAGCAGTTTGGACAGGGGGATTGAAGCTTTCTTT.

This clonotype has a count of ten or more. The rearrangement joins TRBV6-1 to TRBJ1-4; D is possibly TRBD1 (6 bases). CDR3 length equals 17 residues. V was shortened by 5 bases and J by 4 bases, with 20 bases between the two germline ends. Germline assignment: CDR1 MNHNS and CDR2 SASEGT. The CDR3 nucleotides read TGTGCCAGCAGTTATTTGAGACCGGGACAACGTAATGAAAAACTGTTTTTT. Translation gives CASSYLRPGQRNEKLFF.

The V gene is TRBV18, the J gene TRBJ2-7; no reliable D call. This CDR3 comprises 13 residues. Germline CDR1 is KGHSH and CDR2 is LQKENI. Between the trimmed V and J ends, which lost 3 bases and 4 bases, there was a span of 10 bases. CDR3 in amino acids: CASSPTTDYEQYF. The CDR3 bases are TGTGCCAGCTCACCCACAACAGATTACGAGCAGTACTTC. The variable domain in full, completed from reference TRBV18 and TRBJ2-7, reads NAGVMQNPRHLVRRRGQEARLRCSPMKGHSHVYWYRQLPEEGLKFMVYLQKENIIDESGMPKERFSAEFPKEGPSILRIQQVVRGDSAAYFCASSPTTDYEQYFGPGTRLTVT.

This clonotype was seen at least ten times. This chain links TRBV2 with TRBJ1-5; D is ambiguous. V was cut by 7 bases and J by 1 base, with 17 bases left in between. The germline gives CDR1 SNHLY, CDR2 FYNNEI. This CDR3 has 16 amino acids. The CDR3 protein is CASNYGYHGSNQPQHF. The CDR3 DNA reads TGTGCCAGCAATTATGGGTATCATGGAAGCAATCAGCCCCAGCATTTT. The full variable domain, with the rest looked up from reference TRBV2 and TRBJ1-5, is EPEVTQTPSHQVTQMGQEVILRCVPISNHLYFYWYRQILGQKVEFLVSFYNNEISEKSEIFDDQFSVERPDGSNFTLKIRSTKLEDSAMYFCASNYGYHGSNQPQHFGDGTRLSIL.

This clonotype was detected a few times. The chain combines TRBV4-2 with TRBJ2-1, with a tentative D call TRBD2 (5 bases). Trimming took off 4 bases at V and 0 bases at J, with 13 bases between the two ends. The CDR3 totals 16 residues. Germline-derived CDR1 and CDR2 are LGHNA and YNFKEQ. CDR3 residues: CASSPYGVRSYNEQFF. The CDR3 bases are TGTGCCAGCAGCCCATACGGGGTGCGCTCCTACAATGAGCAGTTCTTC.

This clonotype occurred many times. The rearrangement links TRBV10-3 to TRBJ1-6; 8 bases line up with TRBD1. CDR1 ENHRY and CDR2 SYGVKD come from the germline V gene. The CDR3 covers 14 residues. V was clipped by 6 bases and J by 9 bases; unmatched bases: 7. The CDR3 DNA reads TGTGCCATCAGAACAGGGGGGATTGGTTCACCCCTCCACTTT. This sequence encodes CAIRTGGIGSPLHF.

This clonotype was seen repeatedly, ten times or more. The gene calls are TRBV11-2 and TRBJ2-7; 11 bases match TRBD2. CDR1 and CDR2 (germline): SGHAT, FQNNGV. The CDR3 length is 16 residues. Trimming took 1 base from V and 3 from J; bases not matched to a gene: 5. In DNA form, the CDR3 reads TGTGCCAGCAGCTTAGGAGGGACTAGCGGACTCTACGAGCAGTACTTC. This translates into CASSLGGTSGLYEQYF. Complete variable domain (other parts from reference TRBV11-2 and TRBJ2-7): EAGVAQSPRYKIIEKRQSVAFWCNPISGHATLYWYQQILGQGPKLLIQFQNNGVVDDSQLPKDRFSAERLKGVDSTLKIQPAKLEDSAVYLCASSLGGTSGLYEQYFGPGTRLTVT.